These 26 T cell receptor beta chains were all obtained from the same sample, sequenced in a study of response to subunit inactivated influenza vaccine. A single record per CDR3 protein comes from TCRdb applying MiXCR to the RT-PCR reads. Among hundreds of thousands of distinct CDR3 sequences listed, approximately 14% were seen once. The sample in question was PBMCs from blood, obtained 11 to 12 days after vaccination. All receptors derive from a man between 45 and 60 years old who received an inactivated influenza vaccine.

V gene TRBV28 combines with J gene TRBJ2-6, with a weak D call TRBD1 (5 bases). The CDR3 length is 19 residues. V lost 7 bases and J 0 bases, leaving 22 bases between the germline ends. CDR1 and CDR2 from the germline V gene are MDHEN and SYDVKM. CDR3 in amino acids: CASTTYNRLSLSGANVLTF. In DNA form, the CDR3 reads TGTGCCAGCACCACCTATAACAGGCTGTCCCTCTCTGGGGCCAACGTCCTGACTTTC.

CDR3 in amino acids: CATSRPFGYRQGANTEAFF. CDR3 nucleotides: TGTGCCACCAGCAGACCTTTCGGGTATAGGCAGGGGGCGAACACTGAAGCTTTCTTT. J is TRBJ1-1 and V is TRBV15; 8 nucleotides match TRBD1. The CDR3 runs 19 residues. The trim removed 2 bases at V and 1 base at J, leaving 15 bases unmatched. Looked up from germline, CDR1 is LNHNV and CDR2 is YYDKDF (reference sequence).

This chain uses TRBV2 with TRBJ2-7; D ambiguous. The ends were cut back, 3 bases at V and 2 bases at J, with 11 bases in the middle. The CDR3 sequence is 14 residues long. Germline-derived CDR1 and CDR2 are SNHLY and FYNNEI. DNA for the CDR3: TGTGCCAGCAGTGACTCCTTGATTACCTACGAGCAGTACTTC. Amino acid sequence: CASSDSLITYEQYF.

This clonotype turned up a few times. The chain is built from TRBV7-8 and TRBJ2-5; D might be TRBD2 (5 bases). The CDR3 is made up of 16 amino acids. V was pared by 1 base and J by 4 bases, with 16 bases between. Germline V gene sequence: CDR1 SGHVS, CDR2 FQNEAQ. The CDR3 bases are TGTGCCAGCAGCTTAGTGATGAATTCACGGGGAGAGACCCAGTACTTC. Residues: CASSLVMNSRGETQYF.

CDR3 in amino acids: CASSRWDSYNEQFF. In DNA form, the CDR3 reads TGTGCCAGCAGTAGATGGGATTCCTACAATGAGCAGTTCTTC. This rearrangement joins TRBV11-3 to TRBJ2-1; no reliable D call. Trimming took off 6 bases at V and 1 base at J, with 10 bases between the two ends. CDR1 is SGHNT, CDR2 YENEEA, per germline. The CDR3 length is 14 residues.

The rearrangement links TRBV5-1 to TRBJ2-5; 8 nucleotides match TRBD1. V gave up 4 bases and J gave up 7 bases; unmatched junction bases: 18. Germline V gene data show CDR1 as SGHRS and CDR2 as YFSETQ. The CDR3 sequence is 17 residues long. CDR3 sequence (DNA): TGCGCCAGCAGCCCAACTCCGACAGGGGCCTCGTTTGGGACCCAGTACTTC. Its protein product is CASSPTPTGASFGTQYF.

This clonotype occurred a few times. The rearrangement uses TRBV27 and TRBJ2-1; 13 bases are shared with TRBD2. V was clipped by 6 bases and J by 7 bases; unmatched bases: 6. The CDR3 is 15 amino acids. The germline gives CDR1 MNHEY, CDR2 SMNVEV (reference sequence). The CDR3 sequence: CASRGGTSGTNEQFF. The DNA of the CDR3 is TGTGCCAGCAGGGGGGGGACTAGCGGGACAAATGAGCAGTTCTTC.

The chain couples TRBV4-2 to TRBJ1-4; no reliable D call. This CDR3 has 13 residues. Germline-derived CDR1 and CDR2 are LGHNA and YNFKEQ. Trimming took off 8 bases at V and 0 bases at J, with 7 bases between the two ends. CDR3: CASGETTNEKLFF. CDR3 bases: TGTGCCAGCGGGGAAACAACTAATGAAAAACTGTTTTTT.

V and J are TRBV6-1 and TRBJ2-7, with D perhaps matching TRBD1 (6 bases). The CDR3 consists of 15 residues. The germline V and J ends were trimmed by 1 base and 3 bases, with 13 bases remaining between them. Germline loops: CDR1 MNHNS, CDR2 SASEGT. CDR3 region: CASSEVVRGNYEQYF. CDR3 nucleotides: TGTGCCAGCAGTGAAGTCGTCAGGGGAAACTACGAGCAGTACTTC.

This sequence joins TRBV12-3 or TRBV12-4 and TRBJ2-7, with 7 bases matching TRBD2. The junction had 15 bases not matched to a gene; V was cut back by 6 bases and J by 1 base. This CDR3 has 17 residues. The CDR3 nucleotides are TGTGCCAGCAGCCGAAGACTAGCAGTGGTAGGGTCCTACGAGCAGTACTTC. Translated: CASSRRLAVVGSYEQYF.

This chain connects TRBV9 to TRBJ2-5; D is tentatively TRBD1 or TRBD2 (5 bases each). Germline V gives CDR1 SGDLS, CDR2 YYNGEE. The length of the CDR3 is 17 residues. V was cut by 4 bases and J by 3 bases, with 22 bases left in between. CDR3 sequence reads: CASSPAPWGRGEETQYF. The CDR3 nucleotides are TGTGCCAGCAGCCCTGCCCCCTGGGGGAGAGGGGAAGAGACCCAGTACTTC.

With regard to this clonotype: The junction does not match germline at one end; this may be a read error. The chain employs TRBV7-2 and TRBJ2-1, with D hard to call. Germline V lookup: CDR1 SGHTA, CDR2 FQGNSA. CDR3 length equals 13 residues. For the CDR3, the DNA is TGTGCCAGCAGCCTCCCTACAGACAATGAGCTGTTCTTC. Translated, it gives CASSLPTDNELFF.

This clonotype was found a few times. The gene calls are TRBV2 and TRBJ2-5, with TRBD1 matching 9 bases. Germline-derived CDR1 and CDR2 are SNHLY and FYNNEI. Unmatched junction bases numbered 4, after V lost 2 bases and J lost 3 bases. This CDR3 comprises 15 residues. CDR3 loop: CASSETRQGEETQYF. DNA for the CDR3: TGTGCCAGCAGTGAAACTAGACAGGGGGAAGAGACCCAGTACTTC.

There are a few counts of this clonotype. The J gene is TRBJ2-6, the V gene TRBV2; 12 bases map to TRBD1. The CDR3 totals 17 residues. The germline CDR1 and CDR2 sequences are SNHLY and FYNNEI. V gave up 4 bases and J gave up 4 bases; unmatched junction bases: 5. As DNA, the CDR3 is TGTGCCAGCAGTGGGGACAGGGGGCTATTAGGGGCCAACGTCCTGACTTTC. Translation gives CASSGDRGLLGANVLTF.

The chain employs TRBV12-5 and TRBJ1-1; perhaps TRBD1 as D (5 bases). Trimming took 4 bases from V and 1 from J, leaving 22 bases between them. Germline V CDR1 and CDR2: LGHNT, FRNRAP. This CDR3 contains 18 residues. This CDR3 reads CASGSVTGGGAGNTEAFF. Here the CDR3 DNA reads TGTGCTAGTGGTTCGGTGACCGGCGGCGGGGCGGGGAACACTGAAGCTTTCTTT.

The CDR3 sequence: CASSQVLREKPYEQYF. Written as DNA, the CDR3 is TGTGCCAGCAGCCAAGTGTTGCGGGAGAAACCCTACGAGCAGTACTTC. The gene calls are TRBV4-2 and TRBJ2-7; 7 nucleotides line up with TRBD2. The CDR3 is made up of 16 amino acids. Germline V CDR1 and CDR2: LGHNA, YNFKEQ. The trim removed 1 base at V and 2 bases at J, leaving 8 bases unmatched.

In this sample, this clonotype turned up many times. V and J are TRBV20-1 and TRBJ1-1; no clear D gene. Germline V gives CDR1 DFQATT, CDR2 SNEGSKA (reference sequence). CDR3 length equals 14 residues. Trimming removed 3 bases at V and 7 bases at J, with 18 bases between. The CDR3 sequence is CSARPSNAPGEAFF. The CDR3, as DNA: TGCAGTGCTAGGCCTAGTAACGCTCCTGGTGAAGCTTTCTTT.

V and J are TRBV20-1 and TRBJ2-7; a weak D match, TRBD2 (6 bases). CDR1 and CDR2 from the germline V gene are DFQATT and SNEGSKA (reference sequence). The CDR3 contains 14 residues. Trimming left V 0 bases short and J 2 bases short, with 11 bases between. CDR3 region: CSARERRGPYEQYF. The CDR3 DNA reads TGCAGTGCTAGAGAGCGGCGGGGCCCCTACGAGCAGTACTTC.

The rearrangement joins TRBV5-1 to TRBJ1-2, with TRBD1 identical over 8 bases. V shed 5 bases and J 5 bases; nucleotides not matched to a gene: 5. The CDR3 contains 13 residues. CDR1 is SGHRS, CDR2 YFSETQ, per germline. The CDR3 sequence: CASRDRVGYGYTF. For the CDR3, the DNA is TGCGCCAGCAGGGACAGGGTCGGATATGGCTACACCTTC.

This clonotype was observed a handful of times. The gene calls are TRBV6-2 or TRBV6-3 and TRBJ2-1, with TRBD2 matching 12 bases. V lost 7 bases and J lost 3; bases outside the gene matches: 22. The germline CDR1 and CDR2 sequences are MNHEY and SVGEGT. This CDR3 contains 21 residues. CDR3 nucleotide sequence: TGTGCCAGCAAGGGCCCCACCGACGCCTCGACTAGCGGGGGATACTACAATGAGCAGTTCTTC. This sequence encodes CASKGPTDASTSGGYYNEQFF.

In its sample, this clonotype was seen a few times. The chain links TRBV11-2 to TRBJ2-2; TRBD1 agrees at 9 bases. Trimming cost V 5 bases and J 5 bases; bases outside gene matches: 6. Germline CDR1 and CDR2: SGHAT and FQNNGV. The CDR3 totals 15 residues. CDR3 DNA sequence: TGTGCCAGCAGCGAAACAGGGGGCAGAACCGGGGAGCTGTTTTTT. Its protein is CASSETGGRTGELFF.

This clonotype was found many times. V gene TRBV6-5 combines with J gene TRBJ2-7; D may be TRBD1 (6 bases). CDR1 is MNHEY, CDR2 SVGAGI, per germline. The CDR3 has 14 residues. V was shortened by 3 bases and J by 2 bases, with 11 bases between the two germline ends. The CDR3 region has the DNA TGTGCCAGCAGTTATTCAACAGGGCCCTACGAGCAGTACTTC. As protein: CASSYSTGPYEQYF.

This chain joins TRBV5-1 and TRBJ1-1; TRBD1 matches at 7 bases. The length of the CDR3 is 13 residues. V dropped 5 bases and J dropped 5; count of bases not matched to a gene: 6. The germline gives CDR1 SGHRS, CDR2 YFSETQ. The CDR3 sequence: CASRPGQDTEAFF. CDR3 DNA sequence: TGCGCCAGCAGGCCTGGACAGGATACTGAAGCTTTCTTT.

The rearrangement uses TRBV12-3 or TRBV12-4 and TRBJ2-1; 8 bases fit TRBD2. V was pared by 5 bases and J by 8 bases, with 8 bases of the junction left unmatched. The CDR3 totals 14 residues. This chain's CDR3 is CASSPPGLVHEQFF. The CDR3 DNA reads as TGTGCCAGCAGTCCGCCGGGACTAGTGCATGAGCAGTTCTTC.

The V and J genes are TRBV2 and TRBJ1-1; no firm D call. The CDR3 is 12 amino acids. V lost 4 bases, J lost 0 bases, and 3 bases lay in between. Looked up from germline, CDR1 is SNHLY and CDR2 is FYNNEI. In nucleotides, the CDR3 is TGTGCCAGCAGTGTTGTGAACACTGAAGCTTTCTTT. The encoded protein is CASSVVNTEAFF.

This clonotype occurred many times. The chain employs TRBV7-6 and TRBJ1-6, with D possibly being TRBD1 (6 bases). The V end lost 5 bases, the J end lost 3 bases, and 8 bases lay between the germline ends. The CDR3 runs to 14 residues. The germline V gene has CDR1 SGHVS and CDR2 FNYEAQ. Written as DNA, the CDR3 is TGTGCCAGCAGCCCGACAGGCTATAATTCACCCCTCCACTTT. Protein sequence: CASSPTGYNSPLHF.